The 23 T cell receptor beta chains below all came from one sample that was sequenced in a study of T-cell reconstitution after alpha-beta-depleted transplantation in children. Construction of the TCRbeta library involved unique molecular identifiers. Each CDR3 protein gets one entry after TCRdb re-called the PCR reads with MiXCR. The repertoire has approximately 300,000 distinct CDR3 sequences, under 14% of them found once; the top ten carry 20% to 25%. Sequencing used peripheral blood, obtained 180 days after TCRalphabeta/CD19-depleted stem cell transplant. These TCRs come from a male patient aged 2-9 years who had a stem cell transplant for chronic granulomatous disease, so the T cells may come from the graft donor.

This clonotype was detected ten times or more. This sequence joins TRBV20-1 and TRBJ2-7; TRBD2 agrees at 13 bases. Per the germline V gene, CDR1 is DFQATT and CDR2 is SNEGSKA (reference sequence). The trim removed 6 bases at V and 5 bases at J, leaving 10 bases unmatched. The CDR3 spans 15 residues. The CDR3 DNA sequence: TGCAGTGCACCGAGGACTAGCGGGAGCGGACACGAGCAGTACTTC. This translates into CSAPRTSGSGHEQYF.

This clonotype was found many times. The chain is built from TRBV27 and TRBJ2-1; 11 bases match TRBD2. The trim removed 6 bases at V and 6 bases at J, leaving 7 bases unmatched. The germline V gene encodes CDR1 MNHEY and CDR2 SMNVEV (reference sequence). The CDR3 is 15 amino acids. CDR3 sequence (DNA): TGTGCCAGCAGAGAACCCACTAGCGGGAGCAATGAGCAGTTCTTC. As protein: CASREPTSGSNEQFF.

In this sample, this clonotype turned up many times. The CDR3 loop reads CASSLIGQTARGNEKLFF. The CDR3 DNA sequence: TGTGCCAGCAGCTTGATCGGACAGACGGCCAGGGGGAATGAAAAACTGTTTTTT. This chain joins TRBV5-6 and TRBJ1-4, with 7 bases identical to TRBD1. The CDR3 runs to 18 residues. V shed 1 base, J shed 5 bases, and the junction held 14 bases outside the gene matches. CDR1 and CDR2 from the germline V gene are SGHDT and YYEEEE.

This clonotype has at least ten counts. This rearrangement joins TRBV10-1 to TRBJ2-5; 10 bases align to TRBD1. The germline V gene has CDR1 WNHNN and CDR2 SYGVQD (reference sequence). V shed 6 bases and J 5 bases; nucleotides not matched to a gene: 12. CDR3 length equals 16 residues. In DNA, the CDR3 is TGCGCCAGCAGCACCGGGACAGGGGCCCACGGGGAGACCCAGTACTTC. This encodes CASSTGTGAHGETQYF.

A word on this clonotype: Compared with germline, one end of the junction differs, possibly owing to a read error. V usage is TRBV14 and J usage is TRBJ2-3; no firm D call. CDR1 and CDR2 (germline): SGHDN, FVKESK. The CDR3 has 15 amino acids. CDR3 loop: CASIQGIVGTDTQYF. CDR3 DNA sequence: TGTGCCAGCATCCAAGGGATAGTAGGCACAGATACGCAGTATTTT.

This clonotype was detected ten times or more. The genes are TRBV18 and TRBJ2-1; 8 positions match TRBD2. Trimming took 6 bases from V and 6 from J; bases not matched to a gene: 4. The CDR3 has 13 residues. CDR1 is KGHSH, CDR2 LQKENI, per germline. The CDR3 region has the DNA TGTGCCAGCTCGAGCGGGAGCAGCAATGAGCAGTTCTTC. The encoded protein is CASSSGSSNEQFF.

This clonotype was counted at least ten times. The chain carries TRBV12-3 or TRBV12-4 and TRBJ2-3, with TRBD1 matching 10 bases. V lost 5 bases and J lost 6; bases outside the gene matches: 5. The CDR3 contains 14 residues. CDR3 region: CASSLGQGGDTQYF. In DNA, the CDR3 is TGTGCCAGCAGTCTAGGACAGGGGGGGGATACGCAGTATTTT.

This clonotype was observed at least ten times. This chain links TRBV6-1 with TRBJ2-1, with 9 bases lining up with TRBD2. CDR3 size: 16 residues. V shed 1 base, J shed 8 bases, and the junction held 9 bases outside the gene matches. Germline V gives CDR1 MNHNS, CDR2 SASEGT. This CDR3 is CASSEVFAGGRDEQFF. CDR3 DNA sequence: TGTGCCAGCAGTGAAGTCTTTGCGGGAGGGAGGGATGAGCAGTTCTTC.

The table lists this clonotype with many counts. The rearrangement joins TRBV28 to TRBJ2-7, with D uncertain. V was cut by 3 bases and J by 2 bases, with 11 bases left in between. This CDR3 region has 14 residues. The V gene's germline CDR1 is MDHEN and CDR2 SYDVKM. CDR3 in amino acids: CASSFPTTTYEQYF. CDR3 in DNA: TGTGCCAGCAGTTTTCCGACAACGACCTACGAGCAGTACTTC.

In this sample, this clonotype turned up many times. The chain has TRBV28 and TRBJ1-1, with D tentatively TRBD1 (5 bases). CDR1 and CDR2 (germline): MDHEN, SYDVKM. This CDR3 contains 13 residues. Trimming left V 6 bases short and J 11 bases short, with 19 bases between. CDR3 sequence reads: CASRPGTFPGAFF. The DNA of the CDR3 is TGTGCCAGCAGGCCAGGGACTTTTCCAGGGGCTTTCTTT.

This clonotype has ten or more counts. This chain joins TRBV20-1 and TRBJ2-7; 11 bases fit TRBD1. After removal of 0 bases from V and 5 bases from J, the junction contained 9 bases not matched to a gene. Germline CDR1 and CDR2: DFQATT and SNEGSKA (reference sequence). The CDR3 has 16 amino acids. In DNA form, the CDR3 reads TGCAGTGCTAGAGATCCCCGGGACAGGGGGGCCCACGAGCAGTACTTC. This codes for CSARDPRDRGAHEQYF.

V usage is TRBV18 and J usage is TRBJ1-2; D gene ambiguous. The V end lost 0 bases, the J end lost 6 bases, and 14 bases lay between the germline ends. This CDR3 spans 15 amino acids. Germline values: CDR1 KGHSH, CDR2 LQKENI. CDR3 nucleotides: TGTGCCAGCTCACCACCACCAAACGGGCGAGATGGCTACACCTTC. This encodes CASSPPPNGRDGYTF.

This clonotype was seen a few times. J is TRBJ2-7 and V is TRBV28; 8 bases fit TRBD2. J lost 2 bases, V lost 8 bases, and 17 bases had no gene match. CDR1 is MDHEN, CDR2 SYDVKM, per germline. The CDR3 sequence is 17 residues long. The DNA for the CDR3 is TGTGCCAGCCGTCGGGGGGGGTACGGTCGCCCAACCTACGAGCAGTACTTC. Its protein product is CASRRGGYGRPTYEQYF.

The chain carries TRBV4-2 and TRBJ2-4; tentatively, D is TRBD1 (6 bases). V lost 3 bases, J lost 8 bases, and 17 bases lay in between. The CDR3 runs 15 residues. Germline assignment: CDR1 LGHNA and CDR2 YNFKEQ. The CDR3 here is CASSQAGTMEDIQYF. CDR3 in DNA: TGTGCCAGCAGCCAGGCCGGGACAATGGAAGACATTCAGTACTTC.

The sample holds many counts of this clonotype. This chain uses TRBV5-5 with TRBJ2-3, with 11 bases fitting TRBD2. CDR3 length equals 17 residues. Germline V gives CDR1 SGHKS, CDR2 YYEKEE (reference sequence). The ends lost 0 bases at V and 2 bases at J; junction bases unmatched: 5. The CDR3 loop is CASSLVATSGNTDTQYF. The DNA of the CDR3 is TGTGCCAGCAGCTTGGTCGCGACTAGCGGGAACACAGATACGCAGTATTTT.

Many counts were recorded for this clonotype. This sequence joins TRBV4-2 and TRBJ2-1, with a tentative D call TRBD2 (5 bases). The V and J ends lost 1 base and 6 bases respectively, with 10 bases between them. The length of the CDR3 is 14 residues. Looked up from germline, CDR1 is LGHNA and CDR2 is YNFKEQ. The CDR3 protein is CASSQGGRGNEQFF. In nucleotides, the CDR3 is TGTGCCAGCAGCCAAGGAGGCCGGGGCAATGAGCAGTTCTTC.

A note on this clonotype: A much larger clone differs by one base, so this may be a read error. Given the absence of the conserved phenylalanine or tryptophan at the CDR3 end, a read error is likely. The V gene is TRBV6-1, the J gene TRBJ1-6, with unresolved D. V was clipped by 3 bases and J by 3 bases, with 12 bases between them. The CDR3 has 16 residues. Germline V gene lookup returns CDR1 MNHNS and CDR2 SASEGT. The CDR3 DNA reads as TGTGCCAGCAGTGAGTGGGGAAAGGGCTATAATTCACCCCTCCACGTT. It specifies CASSEWGKGYNSPLHV.

This clonotype has only one observation. A read error is possible here, since a much larger clone lies one base away. The rearrangement joins TRBV28 to TRBJ1-5; D gene ambiguous. CDR3 length: 14 amino acids. V was clipped by 0 bases and J by 5 bases, with 8 bases between them. Germline assignment: CDR1 MDHEN and CDR2 SYDVKM. For the CDR3, the DNA is TGTGCCAGCAGTTTATGGGGCCTCCATCAGCCCCAGCATTTT. Residues: CASSLWGLHQPQHF.

In its sample, this clonotype was seen many times. The CDR3 coding sequence is TGCGCCAGCAGCCTCACGACAGGGCGCTCTGGAAACACCATATATTTT. Its protein product is CASSLTTGRSGNTIYF. The V gene is TRBV5-1, the J gene TRBJ1-3; 7 bases are a match to TRBD1. After removal of 4 bases from V and 0 bases from J, the junction contained 7 bases not matched to a gene. From germline, CDR1 is SGHRS and CDR2 YFSETQ. This CDR3 contains 16 residues. The full variable domain, its missing parts supplied by reference TRBV5-1 and TRBJ1-3, is KAGVTQTPRYLIKTRGQQVTLSCSPISGHRSVSWYQQTPGQGLQFLFEYFSETQRNKGNFPGRFSGRQFSNSRSEMNVSTLELGDSALYLCASSLTTGRSGNTIYFGEGSWLTVV.

This clonotype was counted between two and nine times. CDR3 region: CAWRGGRAGEQFF. CDR3 DNA: TGTGCCTGGAGAGGCGGGAGGGCCGGCGAGCAGTTCTTC. The chain uses TRBV30 and TRBJ2-1; 9 bases are shared with TRBD2. The CDR3 extends over 13 amino acids. Germline V gives CDR1 GTSNPN, CDR2 SVGIG (reference sequence). V was clipped by 3 bases and J by 10 bases; unmatched bases: 7.

This clonotype has a count of ten or more. This chain connects TRBV5-1 to TRBJ2-2; 8 positions agree with TRBD2. This CDR3 comprises 16 residues. V dropped 0 bases and J dropped 4; count of bases not matched to a gene: 5. Germline V gene lookup returns CDR1 SGHRS and CDR2 YFSETQ. Here the CDR3 reads CASSLGGTSGTGELFF. In DNA, the CDR3 is TGCGCCAGCAGCTTGGGGGGTACTAGCGGCACCGGGGAGCTGTTTTTT.

Many counts were recorded for this clonotype. The rearrangement joins TRBV12-3 or TRBV12-4 to TRBJ2-7; D may match TRBD1 or TRBD2 (6 bases each). This CDR3 is 15 amino acids long. V was pared by 1 base and J by 5 bases, with 15 bases between. The CDR3 here is CASSLETGALHEQYF. CDR3 in DNA: TGTGCCAGCAGTTTAGAGACGGGGGCCCTTCACGAGCAGTACTTC.

Concerning this clonotype: This may come from a read error, since a much larger clone is one base off. The V call is TRBV7-2, the J call TRBJ1-2; D uncertain. CDR1 is SGHTA, CDR2 FQGNSA, per germline. This CDR3 is built from 14 residues. V was pared by 2 bases and J by 7 bases, with 14 bases between. The CDR3 loop reads CTSSLRFGDSGYTF. The DNA for the CDR3 is TGTACCAGCAGCTTACGTTTTGGGGATAGTGGCTACACCTTC.